This is a list of T cell receptor beta chains from one sample in a study of T cell repertoires in cytomegalovirus infection. No antigens are known for them. In TCRdb, the reads were re-called with MiXCR into one record per CDR3 protein. The table shows approximately 350,000 distinct CDR3 sequences, with about 35% occurring only once. Material: cultured PBMCs, obtained from culture after CMV antigen stimulation. Receptors were obtained from a human donor in good health (CMV status not recorded). Some clones in this sample may be carry-over from other donors' samples. Both conserved end residues are part of each CDR3. D genes are given only for firm matches.

CDR3 protein	V gene	D gene
CATSSRAAYEQYF	TRBV19	.
CASSAGTGGAPDTQYF	TRBV6-4	TRBD1
CASSLASAPVGSTGELFF	TRBV7-2	.
CASSLYPGARGETQYF	TRBV12-3/TRBV12-4	.
CASSPGQGREKLFF	TRBV28	TRBD1
CASSEYTGAGWDTQYF	TRBV25-1	TRBD1
CSTKSGTATEAFF	TRBV29-1	TRBD1
CASSQGQHQETQYF	TRBV3-1	.
CASSRSGREYNEQFF	TRBV4-3	TRBD2
CASGGSGGSNEQFF	TRBV2	TRBD1
CASSFNRGQTEAFF	TRBV6-6	TRBD1
CASSLEPTVVTQYF	TRBV11-2	.
CASSAPGAEQFF	TRBV28	.
CASETKNYGYTF	TRBV28	.
CASSPTRAITDTQYF	TRBV12-3/TRBV12-4	.
CASSLGSPRSPYNEQFF	TRBV7-2	.
CASSMAGQETQYF	TRBV6-2/TRBV6-3	.
CASRPNDRVGDTQYF	TRBV6-5	TRBD1
CASSEGENSNQPQHF	TRBV2	.
CATSSGGRGETQYF	TRBV24-1	TRBD2
CASNPGHTSSIETQYF	TRBV7-2	.
CASSTQTGMNTEAFF	TRBV7-2	TRBD1
CSARSGTSGIDTQYF	TRBV20-1	TRBD2
CASSTRQSLAKNIQYF	TRBV6-2/TRBV6-3	.
CASSPGTTNYGYTF	TRBV12-3/TRBV12-4	.
CSARDAEREYNEQFF	TRBV20-1	TRBD2